The 3 T cell receptor beta chains below were found in one sample sequenced in a study of blood T cell repertoires in COVID-19. Clones were read by immunoSEQ multiplex PCR, and TCRdb kept only the in-frame ones, dropping some. The sample shows approximately 270,000 clones, under 95% of them seen only once. The sequencing input was PBMCs or T cells enriched from blood (not recorded which). All receptors come from a middle-aged man who had been exposed to COVID-19.

V and J are TRBV9 and TRBJ2-3, with 11 bases fitting TRBD2. The ends lost 1 base at V and 2 bases at J; junction bases unmatched: 6. The CDR3 is made up of 17 amino acids. Germline V gives CDR1 SGDLS, CDR2 YYNGEE. The CDR3 loop is CASSVKGLADYTDTQYF. CDR3 nucleotide sequence: TGTGCCAGCAGCGTAAAGGGACTAGCGGACTACACAGATACGCAGTATTTT.

The V and J genes are TRBV7-9 and TRBJ1-3, with unresolved D. CDR1 is SEHNR, CDR2 FQNEAQ, per germline (reference sequence). V gave up 4 bases and J gave up 0 bases, with 22 bases separating them. CDR3 length: 19 amino acids. As DNA, the CDR3 is TGTGCCAGCAGCTCGCCCTACAGAGACTCCGGGAGCTCTGGAAACACCATATATTTT. Residues: CASSSPYRDSGSSGNTIYF.

This rearrangement joins TRBV28 to TRBJ1-1; D is perhaps TRBD1 (6 bases). Germline V lookup: CDR1 MDHEN, CDR2 SYDVKM. This CDR3 contains 16 residues. V lost 5 bases to trimming and J lost 1 base, with 17 bases between them. The CDR3 region has the DNA TGTGCCAGCAGTGCCTCAGGGGTGGGGCCGAACACTGAAGCTTTCTTT. This encodes CASSASGVGPNTEAFF. The entire variable domain, with the rest obtained from reference TRBV28 and TRBJ1-1, is as follows: DVKVTQSSRYLVKRTGEKVFLECVQDMDHENMFWYRQDPGLGLRLIYFSYDVKMKEKGDIPEGYSVSREKKERFSLILESASTNQTSMYLCASSASGVGPNTEAFFGQGTRLTVV.